Presented here are 23 T cell receptor beta chains from one specimen sequenced in a study of blood T cell repertoires in COVID-19. The protocol was immunoSEQ multiplex PCR, while the TCRdb copy is restricted to in-frame clones and leaves out a portion. The sample carries over 200,000 clones, about 86% recorded once. The specimen sequenced was peripheral blood. The receptors stem from a young man with active or convalescent COVID-19.

The chain couples TRBV10-3 to TRBJ1-1; TRBD1 might be the D (5 bases). CDR3 length equals 14 residues. CDR1 ENHRY and CDR2 SYGVKD come from the germline V gene. V lost 3 bases to trimming and J lost 1 base, with 9 bases between them. The CDR3 here is CAISEAGQNTEAFF. The CDR3, as DNA: TGTGCCATCAGTGAAGCAGGACAGAACACTGAAGCTTTCTTT.

J is TRBJ1-1 and V is TRBV19; the D is unclear. The CDR3 consists of 13 residues. The germline CDR1 and CDR2 sequences are LNHDA and SQIVND (reference sequence). The V gene lost 1 base and the J gene lost 7 bases, with 10 bases spanning the gap. The CDR3 coding sequence is TGTGCCAGTAGTATAGGGGCAGAGGGTGAAGCTTTCTTT. Residues: CASSIGAEGEAFF.

The J gene is TRBJ2-1, the V gene TRBV11-3, with D unclear. V was cut by 6 bases and J by 6 bases, with 9 bases left in between. Germline values: CDR1 SGHNT, CDR2 YENEEA. The CDR3 length is 12 residues. The CDR3 is CASSSAGNEQFF. Written as DNA, the CDR3 is TGTGCCAGCAGTTCCGCAGGCAATGAGCAGTTCTTC. Filled out from reference TRBV11-3 and TRBJ2-1, the complete variable domain reads EAGVVQSPRYKIIEKKQPVAFWCNPISGHNTLYWYLQNLGQGPELLIRYENEEAVDDSQLPKDRFSAERLKGVDSTLKIQPAELGDSAVYLCASSSAGNEQFFGPGTRLTVL.

The V gene is TRBV4-3, the J gene TRBJ1-1; D is undetermined. Germline loops: CDR1 LGHNA, CDR2 YSLEER. The CDR3 runs to 13 residues. Trimming left V 3 bases short and J 4 bases short, with 9 bases between. The CDR3 sequence: CASSQARGTEAFF. CDR3 nucleotides: TGCGCCAGCAGCCAGGCGAGAGGCACTGAAGCTTTCTTT.

This clone was recorded once. V is TRBV29-1 and J is TRBJ1-1; TRBD1 matches at 7 bases. With 8 bases clipped from V and 0 bases from J, the junction kept 6 bases outside the gene matches. Germline lookup yields CDR1 SQVTM and CDR2 ANQGSEA. The CDR3 extends over 13 amino acids. The DNA of the CDR3 is TGCAGCACCCTTGGACAGGTGAACACTGAAGCTTTCTTT. Protein sequence: CSTLGQVNTEAFF.

This chain links TRBV5-4 with TRBJ2-2, with a weak D call TRBD2 (6 bases). This CDR3 contains 15 residues. Trimming cost V 2 bases and J 6 bases, with 14 bases left between them. Germline assignment: CDR1 SGHNT and CDR2 YYREEE (reference sequence). CDR3 residues: CASSLRQSGSGELFF. For the CDR3, the DNA is TGTGCCAGCAGCTTACGGCAGAGCGGGTCCGGGGAGCTGTTTTTT.

This chain links TRBV3-1 (or the pseudogene TRBV3-2) with TRBJ2-7; D perhaps matches TRBD1 (6 bases). This CDR3 comprises 15 residues. The V and J ends lost 4 bases and 2 bases respectively, with 15 bases between them. Germline V gene data show CDR1 as LGHDT and CDR2 as YNNKEL (reference sequence). This CDR3 is CASSRYREGAYEQYF. The CDR3 DNA sequence: TGTGCCAGCAGCCGTTACAGGGAAGGGGCCTACGAGCAGTACTTC.

This chain links TRBV27 with TRBJ1-3; TRBD1 might be the D (6 bases). V was cut by 5 bases and J by 0 bases, with 14 bases left in between. The CDR3 covers 16 residues. From germline, CDR1 is MNHEY and CDR2 SMNVEV (reference sequence). Written as DNA, the CDR3 is TGTGCCAGCAGTGCCACCGGGACATTCTCTGGAAACACCATATATTTT. Its protein product is CASSATGTFSGNTIYF.

The chain couples TRBV28 to TRBJ2-2, with 9 nucleotides matching TRBD2. This CDR3 contains 16 residues. The V gene's germline CDR1 is MDHEN and CDR2 SYDVKM. The J segment lost 7 bases and the V segment lost 6 bases, leaving 12 bases of the junction unmatched. CDR3 bases: TGTGCCAGCAGATTGCGGCTAGCGGGAACCAACGGGGAGCTGTTTTTT. Protein sequence: CASRLRLAGTNGELFF.

The chain links TRBV9 to TRBJ1-4; the D is unclear. CDR1 and CDR2 from the germline V gene are SGDLS and YYNGEE. Deletions cut 0 bases from V and 2 bases from J, with 11 bases between. This CDR3 is built from 16 residues. CDR3 nucleotide sequence: TGTGCCAGCAGCGTAGAGATCGAGGGCACTAATGAAAAACTGTTTTTT. Translated, it gives CASSVEIEGTNEKLFF. The entire variable domain, with the rest obtained from reference TRBV9 and TRBJ1-4, is as follows: DSGVTQTPKHLITATGQRVTLRCSPRSGDLSVYWYQQSLDQGLQFLIQYYNGEERAKGNILERFSAQQFPDLHSELNLSSLELGDSALYFCASSVEIEGTNEKLFFGSGTQLSVL.

The chain links TRBV7-2 to TRBJ1-1; 8 nucleotides agree with TRBD1. The CDR3 runs 16 residues. From germline, CDR1 is SGHTA and CDR2 FQGNSA. The V segment lost 0 bases and the J segment 8 bases; nucleotides outside the gene matches: 11. CDR3 nucleotides: TGTGCCAGCAGCTTAGCTTGGGGACAGGCCGTTGTAGAAGCTTTCTTT. It codes for CASSLAWGQAVVEAFF.

The chain employs TRBV5-1 and TRBJ2-3, with 12 nucleotides matching TRBD2. This CDR3 has 17 amino acids. Trimming removed 3 bases from V and 3 bases from J; junction bases left unmatched: 8. The germline gives CDR1 SGHRS, CDR2 YFSETQ. The DNA of the CDR3 is TGCGCCAGCAGCTCCCTAGCGGGAGGGGGAGGAACAGATACGCAGTATTTT. Amino acids: CASSSLAGGGGTDTQYF.

The chain combines TRBV6-5 with TRBJ2-7, with 7 positions matching TRBD1. CDR3 length equals 15 residues. Germline-derived CDR1 and CDR2 are MNHEY and SVGAGI. With 6 bases clipped from V and 0 bases from J, the junction kept 8 bases outside the gene matches. The DNA for the CDR3 is TGTGCCAGCAGCCAGTTTGGGACAGACTCCTACGAGCAGTACTTC. Its protein product is CASSQFGTDSYEQYF.

The J gene is TRBJ1-2, the V gene TRBV6-5; no definite D call. Trimming cost V 0 bases and J 4 bases, with 9 bases left between them. CDR1 and CDR2 (germline): MNHEY, SVGAGI. The CDR3 loop spans 14 amino acids. The CDR3 here is CASSYSSGIYGYTF. The CDR3 coding sequence is TGTGCCAGCAGTTACTCCTCGGGAATCTATGGCTACACCTTC.

The V call is TRBV30, the J call TRBJ2-1; tentatively, D is TRBD1 (6 bases). CDR1 GTSNPN and CDR2 SVGIG come from the germline V gene (reference sequence). The CDR3 extends over 16 amino acids. V lost 0 bases, J lost 6 bases, and 18 bases lay in between. The CDR3 is CAWSVLLGAGANEQFF. CDR3 coding DNA: TGTGCCTGGAGTGTACTTCTAGGGGCAGGGGCCAATGAGCAGTTCTTC.

This chain connects TRBV7-2 to TRBJ1-3, with 7 bases identical to TRBD1. The V and J ends lost 1 base and 4 bases, in that order; junction bases with no gene match: 4. Per germline, CDR1 SGHTA and CDR2 FQGNSA. CDR3 length equals 15 residues. This chain's CDR3 is CASSLETGIGNTIYF. CDR3 coding DNA: TGTGCCAGCAGCTTAGAGACAGGGATAGGAAACACCATATATTTT.

This chain connects TRBV30 to TRBJ1-4; D is possibly TRBD1 (5 bases). There are 12 residues in the CDR3. Trimming removed 5 bases from V and 13 bases from J, with 17 bases in between. Germline assignment: CDR1 GTSNPN and CDR2 SVGIG (reference sequence). CDR3 amino acids: CAWGNPRGVLFF. The CDR3, as DNA: TGTGCCTGGGGAAATCCCCGGGGGGTACTGTTTTTT.

V and J are TRBV19 and TRBJ2-6; tentatively, D is TRBD2 (6 bases). Germline values: CDR1 LNHDA, CDR2 SQIVND (reference sequence). Trimming shortened V by 5 bases and J by 6 bases, and 14 bases separated the two germline ends. This CDR3 spans 15 amino acids. CDR3 loop: CASSAGGGMANVLTF. The CDR3, as DNA: TGTGCCAGTAGTGCCGGGGGTGGTATGGCCAACGTCCTGACTTTC.

The gene calls are TRBV29-1 and TRBJ2-3, with unresolved D. This CDR3 contains 13 residues. Trimming removed 4 bases from V and 0 bases from J, with 8 bases in between. The germline CDR1 and CDR2 sequences are SQVTM and ANQGSEA. CDR3 DNA sequence: TGCAGCGTTGGCGAGGTGAGCACAGATACGCAGTATTTT. Translation gives CSVGEVSTDTQYF.

Details on this clone: Other nucleotide sequences from this sample produce the same CDR3. The J gene is TRBJ1-6, the V gene TRBV7-2; TRBD1 matches at 10 bases. CDR3 length: 17 amino acids. V trimming: 1 base; J trimming: 7 bases; junction bases outside the gene matches: 7. Germline CDR1 SGHTA, CDR2 FQGNSA. DNA of the CDR3: TGTGCCAGCAGCTTAGTCCCACCGGGACAGGGGAATTCACCCCTCCACTTT. This encodes CASSLVPPGQGNSPLHF. The whole variable domain, filled in from reference TRBV7-2 and TRBJ1-6, reads GAGVSQSPSNKVTEKGKDVELRCDPISGHTALYWYRQSLGQGLEFLIYFQGNSAPDKSGLPSDRFSAERTGGSVSTLTIQRTQQEDSAVYLCASSLVPPGQGNSPLHFGNGTRLTVT.

J is TRBJ1-5 and V is TRBV5-5; D uncertain. V lost 1 base, J lost 2 bases, and 10 bases lay in between. Looked up from germline, CDR1 is SGHKS and CDR2 is YYEKEE (reference sequence). The CDR3 contains 15 residues. This chain's CDR3 is CASSLLWQGNQPQHF. The CDR3 DNA reads as TGTGCCAGCAGCTTGTTGTGGCAGGGCAATCAGCCCCAGCATTTT.

The chain has TRBV7-2 and TRBJ1-2, with 8 positions matching TRBD1. The CDR3 sequence is 14 residues long. Per the germline V gene, CDR1 is SGHTA and CDR2 is FQGNSA. V dropped 4 bases and J dropped 5; count of bases not matched to a gene: 6. The CDR3 loop is CASSYLGQGYGYTF. The DNA of the CDR3 is TGTGCCAGCAGCTACCTCGGACAGGGATATGGCTACACCTTC.

The rearrangement links TRBV10-3 to TRBJ2-3; 12 nucleotides agree with TRBD2. The J segment lost 11 bases and the V segment lost 4 bases, leaving 7 bases of the junction unmatched. CDR3 length: 14 amino acids. Germline V gene lookup returns CDR1 ENHRY and CDR2 SYGVKD. CDR3 DNA: TGTGCCATCAGTGGTGGACTAGCGGGAATAGAGCAGTATTTT. Translation gives CAISGGLAGIEQYF.